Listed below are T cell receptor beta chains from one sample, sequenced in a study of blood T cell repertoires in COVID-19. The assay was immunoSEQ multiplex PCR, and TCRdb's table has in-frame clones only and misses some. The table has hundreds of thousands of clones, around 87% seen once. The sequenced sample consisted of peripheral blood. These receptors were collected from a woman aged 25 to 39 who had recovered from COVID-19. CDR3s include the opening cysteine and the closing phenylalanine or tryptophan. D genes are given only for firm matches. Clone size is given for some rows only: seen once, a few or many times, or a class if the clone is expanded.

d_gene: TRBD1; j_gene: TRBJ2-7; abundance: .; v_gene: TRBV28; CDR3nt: TGTGCCAGCAGTCCCACAGGGGGCTACGAGCAGTACTTC; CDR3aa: CASSPTGGYEQYF
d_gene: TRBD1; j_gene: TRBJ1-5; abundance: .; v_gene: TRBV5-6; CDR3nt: TGTGCCAGCAGCTTGGGTCCCAGGGGGTCTCAGCCCCAGCATTTT; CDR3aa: CASSLGPRGSQPQHF
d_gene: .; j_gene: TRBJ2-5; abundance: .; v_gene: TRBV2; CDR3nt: TGTGCCAGCAGTGAAGCGGGTCCAGCAGGAGAGACCCAGTACTTC; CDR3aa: CASSEAGPAGETQYF
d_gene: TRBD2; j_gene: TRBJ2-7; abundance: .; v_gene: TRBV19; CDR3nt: TGTGCCAGTAGTATTGCGAGTAGCGGGGGGTACGAGCAGTACTTC; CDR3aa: CASSIASSGGYEQYF
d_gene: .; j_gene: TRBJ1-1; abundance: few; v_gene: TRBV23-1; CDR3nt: TGCGCCAGCAGTCAACGGAGGGGAGAGGGCCAAAGTCCGAAGAACACTGAAGCTTTCTTT; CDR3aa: CASSQRRGEGQSPKNTEAFF
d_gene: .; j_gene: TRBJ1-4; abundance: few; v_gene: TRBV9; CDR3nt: TGTGCCAGCAGCGTAGGTTCCGGGGAGGGAGAAAAACTGTTTTTT; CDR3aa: CASSVGSGEGEKLFF
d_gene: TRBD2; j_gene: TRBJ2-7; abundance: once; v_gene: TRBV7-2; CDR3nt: TGTGCCAGCAGCTTAGCTGGGACTAGCGTGTACGAGCAGTACTTC; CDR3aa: CASSLAGTSVYEQYF
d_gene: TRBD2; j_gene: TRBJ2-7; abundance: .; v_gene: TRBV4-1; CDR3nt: TGCGCCAGCAGCCCCACCGGGACTAGCGGGCCGTACGAGCAGTACTTC; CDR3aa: CASSPTGTSGPYEQYF
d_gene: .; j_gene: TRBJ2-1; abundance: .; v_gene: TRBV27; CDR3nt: TGTGCCACCCGCCAAAACAGGTACAATGAGCAGTTCTTC; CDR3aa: CATRQNRYNEQFF
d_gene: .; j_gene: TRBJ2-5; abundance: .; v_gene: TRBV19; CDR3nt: TGTGCCAGTAGTTTCCGGGGGACCGAGACCCAGTACTTC; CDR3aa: CASSFRGTETQYF
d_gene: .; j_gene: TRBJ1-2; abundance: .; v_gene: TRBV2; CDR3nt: TGTGCCAGCCTCGAAACCTCAGGGTTACGTGGCTACACCTTC; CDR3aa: CASLETSGLRGYTF
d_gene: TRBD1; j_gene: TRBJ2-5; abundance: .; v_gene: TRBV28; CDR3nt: TGTGCCAGCAGCCCCATATCCTCGACAGGGGTCACGGGAGTGGTAGAGACCCAGTACTTC; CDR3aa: CASSPISSTGVTGVVETQYF
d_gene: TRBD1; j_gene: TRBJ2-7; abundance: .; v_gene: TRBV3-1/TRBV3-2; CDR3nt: TGTGCCAGCAGCCCGCGGGACAGGGAGATGGACGAGCAGTACTTC; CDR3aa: CASSPRDREMDEQYF
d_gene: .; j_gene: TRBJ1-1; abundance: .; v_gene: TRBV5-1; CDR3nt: TGCGCCAGCAGCTTGACCGCGGGCATGAACACTGAAGCTTTCTTT; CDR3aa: CASSLTAGMNTEAFF
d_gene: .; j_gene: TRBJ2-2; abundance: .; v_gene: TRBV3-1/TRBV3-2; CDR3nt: TGTGCCAGCAGCCCCCGTAGCGCCACCGGGGAGCTGTTTTTT; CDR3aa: CASSPRSATGELFF
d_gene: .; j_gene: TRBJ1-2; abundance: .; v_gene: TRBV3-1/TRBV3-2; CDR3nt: TGTGCCAGCAGCCAAAATGCGGGCGACTTTTATGGCTACACCTTC; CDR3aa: CASSQNAGDFYGYTF
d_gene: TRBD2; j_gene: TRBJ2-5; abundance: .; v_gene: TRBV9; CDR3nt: TGTGCCAGCAGCTCTATGACTAGCGGGAGAAGAAGCCAAGAGACCCAGTACTTC; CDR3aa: CASSSMTSGRRSQETQYF
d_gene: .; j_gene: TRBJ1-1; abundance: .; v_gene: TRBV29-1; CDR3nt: TGCAGCGTTGACGCGGGGGCTGGAGCTTTCTTT; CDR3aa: CSVDAGAGAFF
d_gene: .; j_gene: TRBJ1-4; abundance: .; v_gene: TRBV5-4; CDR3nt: TGTGCCAGCAGCTTACGGGGACTTGAAAAACTGTTTTTT; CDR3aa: CASSLRGLEKLFF
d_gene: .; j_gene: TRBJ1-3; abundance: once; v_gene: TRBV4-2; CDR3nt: TGTGCCAGCAGCCCCCAGACAGGCGGAAACACCATATATTTT; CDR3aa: CASSPQTGGNTIYF
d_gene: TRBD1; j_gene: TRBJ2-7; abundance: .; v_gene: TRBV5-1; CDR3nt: TGCGCCAGCAGCCAGGGGACAGCCATAACCTACGAGCAGTACTTC; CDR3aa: CASSQGTAITYEQYF
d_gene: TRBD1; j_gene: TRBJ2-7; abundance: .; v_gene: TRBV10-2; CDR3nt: TGCGCCAGCACTCTAATCCGGGACAGGGGCGACATACCCTACGAGCAGTACTTC; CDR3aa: CASTLIRDRGDIPYEQYF
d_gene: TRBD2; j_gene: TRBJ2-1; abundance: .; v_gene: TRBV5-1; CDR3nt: TGCGCCAGCTCGGGGGGGAATGAGCAGTTCTTC; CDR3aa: CASSGGNEQFF
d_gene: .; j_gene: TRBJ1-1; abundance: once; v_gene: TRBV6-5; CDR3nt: TGTGCCAGCAGGAAACATGACGGGGTTGAAGCTTTCTTT; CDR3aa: CASRKHDGVEAFF
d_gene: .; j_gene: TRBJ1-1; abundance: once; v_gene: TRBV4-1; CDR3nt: TGCGCCAGCAGCCAAGATCCGGGGACTGAAGCTTTCTTT; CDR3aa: CASSQDPGTEAFF
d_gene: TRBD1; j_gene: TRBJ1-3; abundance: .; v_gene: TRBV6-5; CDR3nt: TGTGCCAGCGGACAGGGGTATGGGGGAAACACCATATATTTT; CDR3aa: CASGQGYGGNTIYF
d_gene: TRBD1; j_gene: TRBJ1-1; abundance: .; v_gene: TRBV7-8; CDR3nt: TGTGCCAGCAGCTTAAGGGACAGTGCGAACACTGAAGCTTTCTTT; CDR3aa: CASSLRDSANTEAFF
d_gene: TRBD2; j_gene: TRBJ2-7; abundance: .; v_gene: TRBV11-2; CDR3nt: TGTGCCAGCAGCTTCGGGACTAGCGGGAGTTACGAGCAGTACTTC; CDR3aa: CASSFGTSGSYEQYF
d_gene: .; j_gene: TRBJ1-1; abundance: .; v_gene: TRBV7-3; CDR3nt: TGTGCCAGCAGCTTAAGTGCGGGGAACACTGAAGCTTTCTTT; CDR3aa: CASSLSAGNTEAFF
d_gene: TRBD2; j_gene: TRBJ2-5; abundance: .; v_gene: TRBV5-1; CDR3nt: TGCGCCAGCAGCGGAGAGCCTAGCGGGACCTTACAAGAGACCCAGTACTTC; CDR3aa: CASSGEPSGTLQETQYF
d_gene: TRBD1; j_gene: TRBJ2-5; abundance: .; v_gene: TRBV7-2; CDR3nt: TGTGCCAGCAGCAAAGGGACAGGTCTAGAGACCCAGTACTTC; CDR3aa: CASSKGTGLETQYF
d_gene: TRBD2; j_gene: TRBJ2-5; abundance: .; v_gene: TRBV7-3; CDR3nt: TGTGCCAGCAGCCGCCTAGCGGGAGAGACCCAGTACTTC; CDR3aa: CASSRLAGETQYF
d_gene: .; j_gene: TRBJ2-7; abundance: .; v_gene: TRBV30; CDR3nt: TGTGCCTGGAGTGGTATGGGGGGAGAGCAGTACTTC; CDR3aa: CAWSGMGGEQYF
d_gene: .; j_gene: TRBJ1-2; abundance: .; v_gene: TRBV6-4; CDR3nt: TGTGCCAGCAGTGCCTTCGGACAGTCGGGAAGACTCGGCTACACCTTC; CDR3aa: CASSAFGQSGRLGYTF
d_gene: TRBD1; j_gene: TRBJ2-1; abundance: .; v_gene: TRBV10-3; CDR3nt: TGTGCCATCAGACCCGGACAGGGTCATGGGGAGCAGTTCTTC; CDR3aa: CAIRPGQGHGEQFF
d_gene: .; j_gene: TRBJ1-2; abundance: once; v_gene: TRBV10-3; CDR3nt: TGTGCCATCAGCTCCGACAGGAACTATGGCTACACCTTC; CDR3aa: CAISSDRNYGYTF
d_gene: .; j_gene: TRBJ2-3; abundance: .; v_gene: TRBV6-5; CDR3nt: TGTGCCAGCAAGGGAGACACAGATACGCAGTATTTT; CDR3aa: CASKGDTDTQYF
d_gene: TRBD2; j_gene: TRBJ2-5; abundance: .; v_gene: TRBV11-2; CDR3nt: TGTGCCAGCAGCTTAGTAGGACTAGCGGGCCTCCAAGAGACCCAGTACTTC; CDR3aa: CASSLVGLAGLQETQYF
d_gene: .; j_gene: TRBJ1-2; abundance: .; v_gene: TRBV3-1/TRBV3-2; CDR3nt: TGTGCCAGCAGCTTCAGGGGAGTACAGGGCTACACCTTC; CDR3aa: CASSFRGVQGYTF
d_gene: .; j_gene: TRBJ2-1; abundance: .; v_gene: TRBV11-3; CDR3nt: TGTGCCAGCAGCTCCCAGTCGTCGATCAATGAGCAGTTCTTC; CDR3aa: CASSSQSSINEQFF
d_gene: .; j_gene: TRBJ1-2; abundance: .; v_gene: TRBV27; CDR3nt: TGTGCCAGCAGTCCCCGGCGGGCGGGTAACTATGGCTACACCTTC; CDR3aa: CASSPRRAGNYGYTF
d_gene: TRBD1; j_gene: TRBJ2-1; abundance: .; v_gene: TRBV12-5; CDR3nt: TGTGCTAGTGGTTTGCCGTTGGACAGGGCCAATGAGCAGTTCTTC; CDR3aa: CASGLPLDRANEQFF